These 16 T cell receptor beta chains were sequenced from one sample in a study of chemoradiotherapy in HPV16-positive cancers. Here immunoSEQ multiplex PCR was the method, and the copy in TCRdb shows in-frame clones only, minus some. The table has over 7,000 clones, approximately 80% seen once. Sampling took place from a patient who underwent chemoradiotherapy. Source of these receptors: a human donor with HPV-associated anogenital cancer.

CDR3 sequence (DNA): TGTGCCAGCAGTTCCTACCGGGGTGAGCAGTTCTTC. This translates into CASSSYRGEQFF. V and J are TRBV5-4 and TRBJ2-1, with a weak D call TRBD2 (5 bases). Germline CDR1 SGHNT, CDR2 YYREEE (reference sequence). The CDR3 is 12 amino acids. Trimming took off 5 bases at V and 9 bases at J, with 12 bases between the two ends.

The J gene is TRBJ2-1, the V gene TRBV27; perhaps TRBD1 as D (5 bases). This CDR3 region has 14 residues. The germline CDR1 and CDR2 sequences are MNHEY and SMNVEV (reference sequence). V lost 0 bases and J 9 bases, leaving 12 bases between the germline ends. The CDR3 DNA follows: TGTGCCAGCAGTTTATCCCCTCAGGGTTTTGAGCAGTTCTTC. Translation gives CASSLSPQGFEQFF.

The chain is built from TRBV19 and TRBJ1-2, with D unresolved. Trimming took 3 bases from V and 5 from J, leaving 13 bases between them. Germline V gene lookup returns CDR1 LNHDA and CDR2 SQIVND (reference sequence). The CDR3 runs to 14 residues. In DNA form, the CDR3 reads TGTGCCAGTAGTATGAGTTCCTGGCTTTATGGCTACACCTTC. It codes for CASSMSSWLYGYTF.

Written as DNA, the CDR3 is TGTGCCTGGAGTCCCTCCGGCAACGAGCAGTACTTC. Its protein is CAWSPSGNEQYF. The V gene is TRBV30, the J gene TRBJ2-7; no clear D. Trimming took 2 bases from V and 5 from J, leaving 10 bases between them. The CDR3 length is 12 residues. From germline, CDR1 is GTSNPN and CDR2 SVGIG (reference sequence).

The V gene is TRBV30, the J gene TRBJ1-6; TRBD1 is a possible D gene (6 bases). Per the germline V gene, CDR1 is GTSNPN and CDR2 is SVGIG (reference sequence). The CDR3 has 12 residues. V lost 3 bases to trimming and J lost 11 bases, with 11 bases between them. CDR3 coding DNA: TGTGCCTGGAGACAAGGGGGGACACCCCTCCACTTT. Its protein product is CAWRQGGTPLHF.

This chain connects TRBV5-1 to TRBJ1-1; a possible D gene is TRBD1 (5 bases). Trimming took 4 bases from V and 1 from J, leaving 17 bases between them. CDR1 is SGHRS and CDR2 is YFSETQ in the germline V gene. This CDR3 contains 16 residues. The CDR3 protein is CASSRNVGRENTEAFF. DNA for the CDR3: TGCGCCAGCAGCCGGAACGTGGGACGGGAGAACACTGAAGCTTTCTTT.

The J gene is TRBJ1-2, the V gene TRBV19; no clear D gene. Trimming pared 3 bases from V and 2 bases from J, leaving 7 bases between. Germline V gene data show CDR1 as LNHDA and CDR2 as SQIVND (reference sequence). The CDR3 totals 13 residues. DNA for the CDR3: TGTGCCAGTAGTATCACTGGAAACTATGGCTACACCTTC. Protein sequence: CASSITGNYGYTF.

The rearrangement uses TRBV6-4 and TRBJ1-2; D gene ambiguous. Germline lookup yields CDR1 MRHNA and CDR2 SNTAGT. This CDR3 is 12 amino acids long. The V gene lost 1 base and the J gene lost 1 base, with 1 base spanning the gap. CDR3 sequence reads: CASSDFNYGYTF. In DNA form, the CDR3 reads TGTGCCAGCAGTGACTTTAACTATGGCTACACCTTC.

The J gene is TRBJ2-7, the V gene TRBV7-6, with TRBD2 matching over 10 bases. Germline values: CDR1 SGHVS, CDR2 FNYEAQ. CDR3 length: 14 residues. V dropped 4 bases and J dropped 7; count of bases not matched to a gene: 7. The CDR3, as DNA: TGTGCCAGCAGCTCCGGGACTAGCGAGAGGGAGCAGTACTTC. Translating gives CASSSGTSEREQYF.

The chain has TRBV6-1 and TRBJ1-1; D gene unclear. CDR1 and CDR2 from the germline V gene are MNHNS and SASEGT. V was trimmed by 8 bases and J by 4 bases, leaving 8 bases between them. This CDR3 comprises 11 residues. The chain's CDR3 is CASGGRTEAFF. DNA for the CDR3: TGTGCCAGCGGAGGGCGCACTGAAGCTTTCTTT.

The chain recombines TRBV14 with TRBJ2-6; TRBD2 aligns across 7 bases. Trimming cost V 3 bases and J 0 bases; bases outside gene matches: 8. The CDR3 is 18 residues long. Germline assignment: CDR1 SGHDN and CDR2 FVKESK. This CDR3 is CASSHQRGSLSGANVLTF. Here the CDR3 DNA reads TGTGCCAGCAGCCACCAGCGGGGATCCCTCTCTGGGGCCAACGTCCTGACTTTC.

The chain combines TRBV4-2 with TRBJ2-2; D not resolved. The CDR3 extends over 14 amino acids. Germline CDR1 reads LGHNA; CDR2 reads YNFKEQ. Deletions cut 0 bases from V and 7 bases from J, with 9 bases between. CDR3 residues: CASSQDSVGGELFF. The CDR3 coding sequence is TGTGCCAGCAGCCAAGATTCAGTTGGCGGGGAGCTGTTTTTT.

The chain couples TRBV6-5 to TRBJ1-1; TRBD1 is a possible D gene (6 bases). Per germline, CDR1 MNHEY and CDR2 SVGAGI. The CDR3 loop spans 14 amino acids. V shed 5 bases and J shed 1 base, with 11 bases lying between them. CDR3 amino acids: CASSTGFGNTEAFF. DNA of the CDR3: TGTGCCAGCAGTACAGGGTTCGGGAACACTGAAGCTTTCTTT.

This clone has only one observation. In DNA form, the CDR3 reads TGTGCCAGCTCACCCCTCCCCAGGGAGGACTACGAGCAGTACTTC. It translates to CASSPLPREDYEQYF. V usage is TRBV18 and J usage is TRBJ2-7; D may be TRBD2 (6 bases). The CDR3 has 15 amino acids. The germline V and J ends were trimmed by 3 bases and 3 bases, with 15 bases remaining between them. Germline lookup yields CDR1 KGHSH and CDR2 LQKENI. The variable domain in full, with the rest retrieved from reference TRBV18 and TRBJ2-7, is NAGVMQNPRHLVRRRGQEARLRCSPMKGHSHVYWYRQLPEEGLKFMVYLQKENIIDESGMPKERFSAEFPKEGPSILRIQQVVRGDSAAYFCASSPLPREDYEQYFGPGTRLTVT.

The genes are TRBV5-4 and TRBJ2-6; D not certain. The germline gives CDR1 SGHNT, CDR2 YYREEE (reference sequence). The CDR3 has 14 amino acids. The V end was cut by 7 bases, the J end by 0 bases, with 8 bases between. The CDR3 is CASHLVSGANVLTF. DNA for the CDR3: TGTGCCAGCCACCTTGTCTCTGGGGCCAACGTCCTGACTTTC. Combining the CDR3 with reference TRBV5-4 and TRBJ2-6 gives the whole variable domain ETGVTQSPTHLIKTRGQQVTLRCSSQSGHNTVSWYQQALGQGPQFIFQYYREEENGRGNFPPRFSGLQFPNYSSELNVNALELDDSALYLCASHLVSGANVLTFGAGSRLTVL.

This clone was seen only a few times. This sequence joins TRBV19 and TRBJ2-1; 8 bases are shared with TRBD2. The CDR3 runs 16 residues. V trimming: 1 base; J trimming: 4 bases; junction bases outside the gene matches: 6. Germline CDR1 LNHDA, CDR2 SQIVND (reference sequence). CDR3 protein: CASSIVPAGAYNEQFF. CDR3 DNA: TGTGCCAGTAGTATAGTCCCAGCGGGAGCATACAATGAGCAGTTCTTC.